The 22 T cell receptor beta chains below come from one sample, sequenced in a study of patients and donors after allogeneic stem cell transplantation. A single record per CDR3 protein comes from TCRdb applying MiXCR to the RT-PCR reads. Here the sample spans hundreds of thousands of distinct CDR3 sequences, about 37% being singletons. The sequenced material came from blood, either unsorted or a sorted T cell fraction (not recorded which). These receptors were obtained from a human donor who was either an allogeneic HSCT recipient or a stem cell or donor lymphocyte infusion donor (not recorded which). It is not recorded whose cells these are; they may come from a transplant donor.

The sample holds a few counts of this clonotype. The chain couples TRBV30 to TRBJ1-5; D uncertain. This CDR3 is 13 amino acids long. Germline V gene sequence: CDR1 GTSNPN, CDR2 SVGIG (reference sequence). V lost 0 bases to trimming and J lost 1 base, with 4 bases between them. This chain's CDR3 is CAWSVLSNQPQHF. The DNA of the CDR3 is TGTGCCTGGAGTGTATTGAGCAATCAGCCCCAGCATTTT. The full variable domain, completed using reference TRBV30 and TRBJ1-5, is SQTIHQWPATLVQPVGSPLSLECTVEGTSNPNLYWYRQAAGRGLQLLFYSVGIGQISSEVPQNLSASRPQDRQFILSSKKLLLSDSGFYLCAWSVLSNQPQHFGDGTRLSIL.

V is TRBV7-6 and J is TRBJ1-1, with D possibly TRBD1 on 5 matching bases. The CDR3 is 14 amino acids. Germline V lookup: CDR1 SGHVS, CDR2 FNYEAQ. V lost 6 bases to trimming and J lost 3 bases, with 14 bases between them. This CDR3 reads CASSSGTGYTEAFF. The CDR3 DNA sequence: TGTGCCAGCAGTTCAGGGACGGGGTACACTGAAGCTTTCTTT.

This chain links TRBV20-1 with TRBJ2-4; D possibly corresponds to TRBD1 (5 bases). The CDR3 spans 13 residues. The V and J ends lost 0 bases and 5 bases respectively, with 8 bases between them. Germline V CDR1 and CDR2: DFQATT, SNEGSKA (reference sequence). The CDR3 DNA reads TGCAGTGCTAGAGAGGGCAGGGAAAACATTCAGTACTTC. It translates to CSAREGRENIQYF.

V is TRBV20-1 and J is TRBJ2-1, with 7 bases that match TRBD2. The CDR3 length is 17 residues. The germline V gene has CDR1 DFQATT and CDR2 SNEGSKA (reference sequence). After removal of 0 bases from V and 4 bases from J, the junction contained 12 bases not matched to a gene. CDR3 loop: CSAREKNWDYPYNEQFF. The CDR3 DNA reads TGCAGTGCTAGAGAAAAAAATTGGGACTACCCATACAATGAGCAGTTCTTC.

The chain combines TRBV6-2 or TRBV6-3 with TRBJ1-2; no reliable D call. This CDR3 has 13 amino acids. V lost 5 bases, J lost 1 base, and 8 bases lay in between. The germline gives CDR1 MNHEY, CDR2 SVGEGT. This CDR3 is CASSRRDNYGYTF. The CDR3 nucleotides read TGTGCCAGCAGTAGGAGAGATAACTATGGCTACACCTTC.

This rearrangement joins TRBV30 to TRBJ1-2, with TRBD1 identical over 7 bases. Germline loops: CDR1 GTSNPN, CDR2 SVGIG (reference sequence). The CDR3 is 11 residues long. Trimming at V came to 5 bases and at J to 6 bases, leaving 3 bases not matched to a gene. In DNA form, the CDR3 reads TGTGCCTGGGAGAGGGGGCATGGCTACACCTTC. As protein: CAWERGHGYTF.

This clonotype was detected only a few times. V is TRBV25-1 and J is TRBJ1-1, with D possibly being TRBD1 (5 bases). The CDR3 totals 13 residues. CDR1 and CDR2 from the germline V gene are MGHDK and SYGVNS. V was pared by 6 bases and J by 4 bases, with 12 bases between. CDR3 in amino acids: CASRPRVGTEAFF. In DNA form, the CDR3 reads TGTGCCAGCAGGCCCAGGGTGGGCACTGAAGCTTTCTTT.

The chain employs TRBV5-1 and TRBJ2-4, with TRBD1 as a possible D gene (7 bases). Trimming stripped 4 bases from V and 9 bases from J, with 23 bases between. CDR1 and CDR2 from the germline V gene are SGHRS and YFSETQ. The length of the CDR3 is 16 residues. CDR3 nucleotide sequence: TGCGCCAGCAGCGGCCAGGGGGGCCGCGCCAGGAGCATTCAGTACTTC. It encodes CASSGQGGRARSIQYF.

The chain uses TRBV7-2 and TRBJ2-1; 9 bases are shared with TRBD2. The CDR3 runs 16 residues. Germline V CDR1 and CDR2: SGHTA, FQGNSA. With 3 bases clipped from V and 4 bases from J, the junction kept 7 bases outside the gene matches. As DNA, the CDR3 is TGTGCCAGCAGCTTTTTCCCTAGCGGGGTATACAATGAGCAGTTCTTC. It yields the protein CASSFFPSGVYNEQFF.

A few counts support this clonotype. CDR3 DNA: TGTGCCAGCAGTTTGGATAATGAAAAACTGTTTTTT. It specifies CASSLDNEKLFF. The chain uses TRBV12-3 or TRBV12-4 and TRBJ1-4; D gene unclear. The V and J ends lost 3 bases and 4 bases respectively, with 3 bases between them. The length of the CDR3 is 12 residues.

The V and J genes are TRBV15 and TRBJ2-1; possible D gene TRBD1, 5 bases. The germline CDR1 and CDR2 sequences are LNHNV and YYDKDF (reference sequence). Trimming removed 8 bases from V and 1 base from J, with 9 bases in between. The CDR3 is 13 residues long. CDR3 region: CATSGKSYNEQFF. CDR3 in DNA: TGTGCCACCTCAGGGAAATCCTACAATGAGCAGTTCTTC. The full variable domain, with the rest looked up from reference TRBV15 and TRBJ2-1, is DAMVIQNPRYQVTQFGKPVTLSCSQTLNHNVMYWYQQKSSQAPKLLFHYYDKDFNNEADTPDNFQSRRPNTSFCFLDIRSPGLGDTAMYLCATSGKSYNEQFFGPGTRLTVL.

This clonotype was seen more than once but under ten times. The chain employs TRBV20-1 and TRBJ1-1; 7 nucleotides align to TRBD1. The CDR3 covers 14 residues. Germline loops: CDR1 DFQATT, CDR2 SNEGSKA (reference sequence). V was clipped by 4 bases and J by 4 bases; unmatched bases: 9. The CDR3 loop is CSAINRGMGTEAFF. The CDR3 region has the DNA TGCAGTGCTATTAACAGGGGAATGGGCACTGAAGCTTTCTTT.

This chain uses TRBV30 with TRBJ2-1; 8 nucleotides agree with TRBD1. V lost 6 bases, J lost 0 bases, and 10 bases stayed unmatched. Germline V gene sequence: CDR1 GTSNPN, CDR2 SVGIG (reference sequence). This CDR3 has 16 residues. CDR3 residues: CACPATGESSYNEQFF. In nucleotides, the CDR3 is TGTGCCTGCCCAGCGACAGGGGAGAGCTCCTACAATGAGCAGTTCTTC.

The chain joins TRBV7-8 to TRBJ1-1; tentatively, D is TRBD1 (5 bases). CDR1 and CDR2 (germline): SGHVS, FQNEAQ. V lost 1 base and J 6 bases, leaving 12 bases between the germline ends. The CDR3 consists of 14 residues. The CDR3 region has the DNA TGTGCCAGCAGCTTAGGACAGCTCAACGCTGAAGCTTTCTTT. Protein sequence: CASSLGQLNAEAFF.

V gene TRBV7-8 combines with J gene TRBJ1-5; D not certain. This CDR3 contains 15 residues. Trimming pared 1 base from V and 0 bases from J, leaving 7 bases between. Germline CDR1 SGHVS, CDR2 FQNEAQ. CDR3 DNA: TGTGCCAGCAGCTTAGGCCCCTTTAGCAATCAGCCCCAGCATTTT. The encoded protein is CASSLGPFSNQPQHF. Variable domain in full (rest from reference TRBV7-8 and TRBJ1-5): GAGVSQSPRYKVAKRGQDVALRCDPISGHVSLFWYQQALGQGPEFLTYFQNEAQLDKSGLPSDRFFAERPEGSVSTLKIQRTQQEDSAVYLCASSLGPFSNQPQHFGDGTRLSIL.

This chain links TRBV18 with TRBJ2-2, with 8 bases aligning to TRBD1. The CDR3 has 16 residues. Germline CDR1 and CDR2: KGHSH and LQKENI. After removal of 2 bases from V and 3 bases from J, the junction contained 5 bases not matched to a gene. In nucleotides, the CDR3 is TGTGCCAGCTCACCAGCCGGGACAGGAGACACCGGGGAGCTGTTTTTT. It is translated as CASSPAGTGDTGELFF. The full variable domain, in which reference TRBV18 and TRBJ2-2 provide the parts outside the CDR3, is NAGVMQNPRHLVRRRGQEARLRCSPMKGHSHVYWYRQLPEEGLKFMVYLQKENIIDESGMPKERFSAEFPKEGPSILRIQQVVRGDSAAYFCASSPAGTGDTGELFFGEGSRLTVL.

CDR3 loop: CSAGPRQNYGYTF. CDR3 DNA: TGCAGTGCGGGACCCCGACAGAACTATGGCTACACCTTC. The chain couples TRBV20-1 to TRBJ1-2; tentative D call: TRBD1 (5 bases). V lost 6 bases and J 2 bases, leaving 13 bases between the germline ends. Germline V gene lookup returns CDR1 DFQATT and CDR2 SNEGSKA (reference sequence). This CDR3 is built from 13 residues.

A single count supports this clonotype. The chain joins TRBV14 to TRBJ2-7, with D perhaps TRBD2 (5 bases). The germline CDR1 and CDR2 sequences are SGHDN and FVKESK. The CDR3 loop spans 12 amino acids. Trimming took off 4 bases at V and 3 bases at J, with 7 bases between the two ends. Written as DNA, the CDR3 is TGTGCCAGCAGCCCCGGGAACTACGAGCAGTACTTC. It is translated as CASSPGNYEQYF.

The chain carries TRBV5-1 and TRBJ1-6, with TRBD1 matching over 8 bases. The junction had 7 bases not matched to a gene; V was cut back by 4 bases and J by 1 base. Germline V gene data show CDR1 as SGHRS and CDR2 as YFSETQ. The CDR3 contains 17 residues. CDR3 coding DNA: TGCGCCAGCAGCACCCAGGGGGCTGGGTCCTATAATTCACCCCTCCACTTT. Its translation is CASSTQGAGSYNSPLHF. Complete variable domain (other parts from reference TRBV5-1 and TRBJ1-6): KAGVTQTPRYLIKTRGQQVTLSCSPISGHRSVSWYQQTPGQGLQFLFEYFSETQRNKGNFPGRFSGRQFSNSRSEMNVSTLELGDSALYLCASSTQGAGSYNSPLHFGNGTRLTVT.

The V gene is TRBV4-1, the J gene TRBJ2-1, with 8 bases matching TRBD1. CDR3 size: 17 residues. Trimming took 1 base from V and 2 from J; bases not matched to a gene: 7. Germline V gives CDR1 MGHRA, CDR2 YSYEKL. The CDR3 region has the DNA TGCGCCAGCAGCCAAGGGACAGGGAAGGGCGCCTACAATGAGCAGTTCTTC. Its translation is CASSQGTGKGAYNEQFF.

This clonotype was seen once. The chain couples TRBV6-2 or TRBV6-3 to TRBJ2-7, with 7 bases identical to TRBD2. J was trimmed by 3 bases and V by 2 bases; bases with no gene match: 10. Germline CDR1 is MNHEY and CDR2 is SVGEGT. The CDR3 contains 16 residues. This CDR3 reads CASSYQTGGAIYEQYF. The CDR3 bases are TGTGCCAGCAGTTACCAGACGGGGGGAGCTATCTACGAGCAGTACTTC.

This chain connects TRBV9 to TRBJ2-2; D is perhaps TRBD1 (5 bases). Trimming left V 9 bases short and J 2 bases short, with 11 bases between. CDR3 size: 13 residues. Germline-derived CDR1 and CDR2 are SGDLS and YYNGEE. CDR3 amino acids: CATTDSNTGELFF. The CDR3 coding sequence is TGTGCCACCACAGACAGTAACACCGGGGAGCTGTTTTTT. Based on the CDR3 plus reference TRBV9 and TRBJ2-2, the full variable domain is DSGVTQTPKHLITATGQRVTLRCSPRSGDLSVYWYQQSLDQGLQFLIQYYNGEERAKGNILERFSAQQFPDLHSELNLSSLELGDSALYFCATTDSNTGELFFGEGSRLTVL.